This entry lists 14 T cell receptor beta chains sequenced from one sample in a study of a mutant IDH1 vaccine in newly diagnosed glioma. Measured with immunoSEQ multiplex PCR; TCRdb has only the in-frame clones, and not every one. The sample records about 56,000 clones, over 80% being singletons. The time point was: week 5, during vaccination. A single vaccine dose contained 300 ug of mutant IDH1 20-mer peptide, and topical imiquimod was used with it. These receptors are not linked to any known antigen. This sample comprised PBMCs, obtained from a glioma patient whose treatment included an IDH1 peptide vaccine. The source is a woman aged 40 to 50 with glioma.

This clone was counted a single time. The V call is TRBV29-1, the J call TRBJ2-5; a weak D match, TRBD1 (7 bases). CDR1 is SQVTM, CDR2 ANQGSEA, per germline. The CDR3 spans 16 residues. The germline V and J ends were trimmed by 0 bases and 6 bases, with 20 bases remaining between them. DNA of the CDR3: TGCAGCGTTGAAGAATTTCCCGGAGGAGGGGGCAAGACCCAGTACTTC. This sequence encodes CSVEEFPGGGGKTQYF.

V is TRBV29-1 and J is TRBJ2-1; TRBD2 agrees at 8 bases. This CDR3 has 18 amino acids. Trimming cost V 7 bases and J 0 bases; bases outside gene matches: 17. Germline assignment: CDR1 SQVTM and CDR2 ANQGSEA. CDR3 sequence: CSALVRSLAGSSYNEQFF. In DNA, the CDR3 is TGCAGCGCCCTAGTTCGGAGCCTAGCGGGCAGCTCCTACAATGAGCAGTTCTTC.

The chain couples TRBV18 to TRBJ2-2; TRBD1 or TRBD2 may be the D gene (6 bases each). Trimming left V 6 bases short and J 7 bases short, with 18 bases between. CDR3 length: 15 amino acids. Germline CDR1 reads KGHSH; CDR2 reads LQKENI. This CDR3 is CASSEGQGYGGELFF. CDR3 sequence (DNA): TGTGCCAGCTCGGAGGGACAAGGGTACGGCGGGGAGCTGTTTTTT.

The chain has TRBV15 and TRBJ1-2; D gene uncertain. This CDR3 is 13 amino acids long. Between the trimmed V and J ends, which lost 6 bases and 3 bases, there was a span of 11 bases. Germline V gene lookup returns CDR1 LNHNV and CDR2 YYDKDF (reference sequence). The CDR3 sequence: CATSTDEYYGYTF. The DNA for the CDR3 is TGTGCCACCAGTACCGATGAGTACTATGGCTACACCTTC.

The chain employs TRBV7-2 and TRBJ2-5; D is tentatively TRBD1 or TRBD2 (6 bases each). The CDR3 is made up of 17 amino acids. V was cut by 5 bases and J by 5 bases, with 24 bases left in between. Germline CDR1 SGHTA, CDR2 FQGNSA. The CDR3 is CASSRPVRGAGLETQYF. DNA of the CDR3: TGTGCCAGCAGCCGCCCTGTAAGGGGGGCCGGATTGGAGACCCAGTACTTC.

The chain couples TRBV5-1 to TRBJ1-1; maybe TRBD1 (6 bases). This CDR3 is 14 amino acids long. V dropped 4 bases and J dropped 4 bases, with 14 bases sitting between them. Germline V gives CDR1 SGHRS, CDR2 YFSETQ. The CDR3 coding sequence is TGCGCCAGCAGCCCGGCAGGGGTCGGCACTGAAGCTTTCTTT. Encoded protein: CASSPAGVGTEAFF.

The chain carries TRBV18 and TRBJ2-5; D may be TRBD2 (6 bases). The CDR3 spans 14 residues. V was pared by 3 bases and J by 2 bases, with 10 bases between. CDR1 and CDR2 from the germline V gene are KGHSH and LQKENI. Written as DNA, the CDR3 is TGTGCCAGCTCACCCGCGGGAACACAAGAGACCCAGTACTTC. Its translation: CASSPAGTQETQYF.

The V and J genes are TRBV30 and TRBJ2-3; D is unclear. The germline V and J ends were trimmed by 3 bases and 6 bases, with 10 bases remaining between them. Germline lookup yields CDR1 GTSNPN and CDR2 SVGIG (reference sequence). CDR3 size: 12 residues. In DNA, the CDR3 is TGTGCCTGGAGGGAATCGGTGGATACGCAGTATTTT. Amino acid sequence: CAWRESVDTQYF.

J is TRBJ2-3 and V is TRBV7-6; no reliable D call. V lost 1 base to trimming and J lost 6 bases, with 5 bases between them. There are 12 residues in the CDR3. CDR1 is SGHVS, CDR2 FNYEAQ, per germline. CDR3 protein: CASSLVSDTQYF. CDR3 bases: TGTGCCAGCAGCTTAGTGTCCGATACGCAGTATTTT.

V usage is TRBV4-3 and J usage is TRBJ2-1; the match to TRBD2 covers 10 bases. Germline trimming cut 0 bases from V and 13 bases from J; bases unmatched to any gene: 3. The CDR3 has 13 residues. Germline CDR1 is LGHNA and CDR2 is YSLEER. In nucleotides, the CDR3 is TGCGCCAGCAGCCAAGATGCTAGCGGGGGACAGTTCTTC. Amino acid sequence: CASSQDASGGQFF.

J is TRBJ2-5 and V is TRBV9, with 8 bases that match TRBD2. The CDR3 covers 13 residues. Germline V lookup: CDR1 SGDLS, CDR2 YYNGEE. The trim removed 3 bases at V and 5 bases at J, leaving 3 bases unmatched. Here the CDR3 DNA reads TGTGCCAGCAGCGGGACTAGCCGGGAGACCCAGTACTTC. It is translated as CASSGTSRETQYF.

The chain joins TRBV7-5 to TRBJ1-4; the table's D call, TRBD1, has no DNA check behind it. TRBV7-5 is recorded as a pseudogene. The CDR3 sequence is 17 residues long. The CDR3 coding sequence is TGTGCCAGAAGCTTAGGGGGACAGGGGGCAAGGAGGGAAAAACTGTTTTTT. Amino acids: CARSLGGQGARREKLFF.

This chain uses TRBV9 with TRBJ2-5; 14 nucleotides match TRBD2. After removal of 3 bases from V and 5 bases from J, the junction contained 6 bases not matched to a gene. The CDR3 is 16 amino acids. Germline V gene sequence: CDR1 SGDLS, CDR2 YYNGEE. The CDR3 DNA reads TGTGCCAGCAGCGAGGGGACTAGCGGGAGACGGGAGACCCAGTACTTC. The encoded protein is CASSEGTSGRRETQYF.

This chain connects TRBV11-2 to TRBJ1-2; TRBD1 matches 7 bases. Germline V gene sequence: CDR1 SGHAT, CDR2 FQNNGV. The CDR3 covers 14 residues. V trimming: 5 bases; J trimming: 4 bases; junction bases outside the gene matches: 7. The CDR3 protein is CASSTRRTGYGYTF. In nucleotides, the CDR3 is TGTGCCAGCAGCACCCGCCGGACAGGCTATGGCTACACCTTC.